One and the same sample provided the 11 T cell receptor beta chains below, sequenced in a study of tumor-infiltrating lymphocytes in primary liver carcinoma. The blood RNA (from unsorted whole blood) was obtained, and germline DNA was also extracted. Researchers generated TCR beta cDNA from roughly 510 ng of total RNA, relying on a constant-region primer. Library construction for TCR beta comprised three nested multiplex PCR rounds performed with slightly modified ARM-PCR. The first two PCR rounds used TRBV1-TRBV30 forward primers with a C-beta reverse primer, roughly 10 cycles each. TCRdb re-called the multiplex PCR reads with MiXCR, one entry per CDR3 protein. The sample comprises 250,000 to 400,000 distinct CDR3 sequences, around three fifths of which are singletons, and roughly 9% rests with the top ten. The sequencing input was peripheral blood. The receptors were sampled from a man in his forties with primary liver carcinoma and hepatitis B virus infection.

This clonotype was observed at least ten times. The chain uses TRBV5-4 and TRBJ1-1; no reliable D call. Germline V lookup: CDR1 SGHNT, CDR2 YYREEE (reference sequence). V gave up 2 bases and J gave up 0 bases, with 8 bases separating them. The CDR3 extends over 14 amino acids. The CDR3 nucleotides read TGTGCCAGCAGCTTTCCCGGGGTGAACACTGAAGCTTTCTTT. It codes for CASSFPGVNTEAFF.

With respect to this clonotype: This may stem from a read error, because a much larger clone lies one nucleotide away. The chain uses TRBV6-2 or TRBV6-3 and TRBJ2-5, with D unclear. Germline-derived CDR1 and CDR2 are MNHEY and SVGEGT. This CDR3 spans 11 amino acids. The V and J ends lost 7 bases and 0 bases respectively, with 3 bases between them. CDR3 protein: CASNNQETQYF. CDR3 in DNA: TGTGCCAGCAATAACCAAGAGACCCAGTACTTC.

This clonotype was seen more than once but under ten times. This chain uses TRBV6-1 with TRBJ1-4; 8 bases are shared with TRBD1. Germline loops: CDR1 MNHNS, CDR2 SASEGT. The CDR3 has 14 amino acids. The ends lost 7 bases at V and 7 bases at J; junction bases unmatched: 8. The CDR3 nucleotides read TGTGCCAGCAATAAGGACAGGGAGGGTGAAAAACTGTTTTTT. This translates into CASNKDREGEKLFF.

To note about this clonotype: A much larger clonotype is one base distant, so this may be a read error. The chain employs TRBV28 and TRBJ2-7; no firm D call. The germline gives CDR1 MDHEN, CDR2 SYDVKM. There are 12 residues in the CDR3. CDR3 in DNA: TGTGCCAGCAGTTTTTTAACCTACGTGCAGTACTTC. This codes for CASSFLTYVQYF.

Comments on this clonotype: At one boundary the junction diverges from the germline segment, which might be a read error. The V gene is TRBV29-1, the J gene TRBJ1-5, with TRBD1 matching over 7 bases. This CDR3 is built from 14 residues. Germline V CDR1 and CDR2: SQVTM, ANQGSEA. The DNA for the CDR3 is TGCAGCGTCTTTACCGGGACAGCCAATCAGCCCCAGCACTTT. Residues: CSVFTGTANQPQHF. The full variable domain, completed using reference TRBV29-1 and TRBJ1-5, is SAVISQKPSRDICQRGTSLTIQCQVDSQVTMMFWYRQQPGQSLTLIATANQGSEATYESGFVIDKFPISRPNLTFSTLTVSNMSPEDSSIYLCSVFTGTANQPQHFGDGTRLSIL.

This clonotype showed up many times. The chain employs TRBV12-5 and TRBJ1-2; TRBD1 might be the D (6 bases). V lost 0 bases and J 3 bases, leaving 17 bases between the germline ends. In germline, CDR1 is LGHNT, CDR2 FRNRAP. The CDR3 consists of 17 residues. The CDR3 spells CASGLVKEGRGYYGYTF. The CDR3 DNA follows: TGTGCTAGTGGTTTGGTAAAGGAGGGCAGGGGATACTATGGCTACACCTTC. The variable domain in full, completed from reference TRBV12-5 and TRBJ1-2, reads DARVTQTPRHKVTEMGQEVTMRCQPILGHNTVFWYRQTMMQGLELLAYFRNRAPLDDSGMPKDRFSAEMPDATLATLKIQPSEPRDSAVYFCASGLVKEGRGYYGYTFGSGTRLTVV.

Remarks on this clonotype: Being one base from a much bigger clone, this may be a read error. The chain uses TRBV6-2 or TRBV6-3 and TRBJ1-2, with no clear D. CDR1 and CDR2 from the germline V gene are MNHEY and SVGEGT. The germline V and J ends were trimmed by 1 base and 5 bases, with 14 bases remaining between them. This CDR3 comprises 15 residues. The CDR3 coding sequence is TGTGCCAGCAGTTACTGCTCGGGATCCGTTTATGGCTACACCTTC. It is translated as CASSYCSGSVYGYTF.

With regard to this clonotype: A much larger clone lies one base from this, so it may be a read error. CDR3 in amino acids: CAISEARNTDTQYF. CDR3 bases: TGTGCCATCAGTGAGGCTAGGAACACAGATACGCAGTATTTT. This chain joins TRBV10-3 and TRBJ2-3; the D is unclear. Trimming shortened V by 2 bases and J by 2 bases, and 8 bases separated the two germline ends. CDR1 and CDR2 (germline): ENHRY, SYGVKD. The CDR3 contains 14 residues.

With regard to this clonotype: This may stem from a read error, because a much larger clone lies one nucleotide away. The chain uses TRBV29-1 and TRBJ2-1; D may correspond to TRBD1 or TRBD2 (6 bases each). This CDR3 contains 13 residues. The V and J ends lost 5 bases and 8 bases respectively, with 16 bases between them. Germline CDR1 reads SQVTM; CDR2 reads ANQGSEA. The CDR3 is CSVTEGGVDEQFF. DNA of the CDR3: TGCAGCGTTACTGAGGGGGGCGTGGATGAGCAGTTCTTC.

This clonotype was detected many times. This sequence joins TRBV10-3 and TRBJ1-2, with TRBD1 matching 10 bases. CDR1 and CDR2 from the germline V gene are ENHRY and SYGVKD. V shed 4 bases and J 8 bases; nucleotides not matched to a gene: 10. The CDR3 is 15 residues long. The DNA for the CDR3 is TGTGCCATCAGTGGGGGTTCCGGGACAGGGGTCGGCTACACCTTC. It is translated as CAISGGSGTGVGYTF.

Regarding this clonotype: The missing conserved phenylalanine or tryptophan at the end of this CDR3 makes a read error likely. The V and J genes are TRBV11-2 and TRBJ1-4, with 11 bases identical to TRBD1. Germline assignment: CDR1 SGHAT and CDR2 FQNNGV. The length of the CDR3 is 17 residues. The junction had 15 bases not matched to a gene; V was cut back by 5 bases and J by 10 bases. The CDR3 sequence: CASSPGQGANRGVKLFY. The CDR3 nucleotides read TGTGCCAGCAGCCCAGGACAGGGGGCGAACCGGGGCGTAAAACTGTTTTAT.